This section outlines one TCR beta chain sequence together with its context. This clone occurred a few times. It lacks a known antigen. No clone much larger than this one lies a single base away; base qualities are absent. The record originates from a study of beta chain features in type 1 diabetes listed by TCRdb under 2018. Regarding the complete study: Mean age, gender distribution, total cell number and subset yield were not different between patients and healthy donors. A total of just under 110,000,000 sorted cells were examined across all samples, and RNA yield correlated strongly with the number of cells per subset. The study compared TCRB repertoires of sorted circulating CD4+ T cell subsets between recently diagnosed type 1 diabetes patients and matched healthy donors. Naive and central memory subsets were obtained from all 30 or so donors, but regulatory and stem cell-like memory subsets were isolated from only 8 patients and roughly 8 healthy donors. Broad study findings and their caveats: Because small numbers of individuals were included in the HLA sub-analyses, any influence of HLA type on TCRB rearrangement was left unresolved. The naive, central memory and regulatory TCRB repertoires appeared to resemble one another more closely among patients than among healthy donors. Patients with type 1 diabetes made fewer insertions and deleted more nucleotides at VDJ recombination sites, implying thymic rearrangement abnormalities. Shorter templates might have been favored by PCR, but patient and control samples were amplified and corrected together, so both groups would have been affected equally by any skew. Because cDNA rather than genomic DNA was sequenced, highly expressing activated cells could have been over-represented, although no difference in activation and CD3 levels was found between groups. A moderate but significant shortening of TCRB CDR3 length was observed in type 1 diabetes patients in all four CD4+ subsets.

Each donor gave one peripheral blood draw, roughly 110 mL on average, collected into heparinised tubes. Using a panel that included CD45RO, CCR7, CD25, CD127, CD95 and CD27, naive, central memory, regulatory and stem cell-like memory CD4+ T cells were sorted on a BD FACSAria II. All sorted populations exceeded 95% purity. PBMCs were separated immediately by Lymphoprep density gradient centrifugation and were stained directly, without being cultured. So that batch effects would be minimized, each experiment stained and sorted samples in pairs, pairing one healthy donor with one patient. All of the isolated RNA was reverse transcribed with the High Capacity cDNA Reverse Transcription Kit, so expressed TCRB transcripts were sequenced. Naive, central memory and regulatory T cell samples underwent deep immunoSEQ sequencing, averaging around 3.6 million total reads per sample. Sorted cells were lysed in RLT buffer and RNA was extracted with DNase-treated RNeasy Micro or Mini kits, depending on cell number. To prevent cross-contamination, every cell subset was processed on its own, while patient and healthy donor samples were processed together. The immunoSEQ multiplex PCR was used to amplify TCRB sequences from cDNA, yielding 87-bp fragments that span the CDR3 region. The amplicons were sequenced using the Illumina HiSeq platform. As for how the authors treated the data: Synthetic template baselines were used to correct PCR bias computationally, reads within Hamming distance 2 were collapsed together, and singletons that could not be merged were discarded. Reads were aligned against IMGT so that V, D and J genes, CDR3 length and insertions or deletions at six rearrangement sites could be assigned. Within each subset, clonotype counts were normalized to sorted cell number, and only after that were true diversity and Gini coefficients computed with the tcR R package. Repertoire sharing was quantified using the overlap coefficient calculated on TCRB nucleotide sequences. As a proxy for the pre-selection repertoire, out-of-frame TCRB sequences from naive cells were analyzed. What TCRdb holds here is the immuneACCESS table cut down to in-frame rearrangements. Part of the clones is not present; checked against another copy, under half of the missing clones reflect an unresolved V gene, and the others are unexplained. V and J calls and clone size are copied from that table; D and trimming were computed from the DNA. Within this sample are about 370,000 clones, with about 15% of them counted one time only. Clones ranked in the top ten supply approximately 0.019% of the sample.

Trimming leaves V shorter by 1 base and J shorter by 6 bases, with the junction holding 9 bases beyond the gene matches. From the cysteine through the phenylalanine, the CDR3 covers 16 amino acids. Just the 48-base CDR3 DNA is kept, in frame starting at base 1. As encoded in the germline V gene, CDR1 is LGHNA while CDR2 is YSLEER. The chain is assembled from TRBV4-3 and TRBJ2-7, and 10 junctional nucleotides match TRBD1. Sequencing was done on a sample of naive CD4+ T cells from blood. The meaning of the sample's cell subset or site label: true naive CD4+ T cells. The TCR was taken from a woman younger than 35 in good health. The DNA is TGCGCCAGCAGCCAAGGTTCCGGGACAGGGGAATCCGAGCAGTACTTC. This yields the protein CASSQGSGTGESEQYF.